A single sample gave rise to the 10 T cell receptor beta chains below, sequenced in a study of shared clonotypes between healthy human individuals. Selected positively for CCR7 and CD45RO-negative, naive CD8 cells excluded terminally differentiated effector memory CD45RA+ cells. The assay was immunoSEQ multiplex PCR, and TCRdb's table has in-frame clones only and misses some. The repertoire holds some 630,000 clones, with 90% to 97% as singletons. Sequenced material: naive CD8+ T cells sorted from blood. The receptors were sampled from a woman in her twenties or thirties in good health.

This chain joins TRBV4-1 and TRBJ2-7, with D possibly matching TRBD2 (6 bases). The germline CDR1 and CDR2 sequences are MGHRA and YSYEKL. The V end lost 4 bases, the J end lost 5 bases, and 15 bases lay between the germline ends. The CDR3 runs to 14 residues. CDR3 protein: CASSPLRGGNEQYF. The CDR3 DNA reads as TGCGCCAGCAGCCCACTACGTGGAGGGAACGAGCAGTACTTC.

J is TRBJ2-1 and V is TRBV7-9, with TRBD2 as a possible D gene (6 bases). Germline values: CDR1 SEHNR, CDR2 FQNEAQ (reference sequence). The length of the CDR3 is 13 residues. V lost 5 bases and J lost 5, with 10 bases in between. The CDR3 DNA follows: TGTGCCAGCAGCCGAAGACTAGACAATGAGCAGTTCTTC. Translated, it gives CASSRRLDNEQFF. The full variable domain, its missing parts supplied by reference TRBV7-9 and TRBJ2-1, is DTGVSQNPRHKITKRGQNVTFRCDPISEHNRLYWYRQTLGQGPEFLTYFQNEAQLEKSRLLSDRFSAERPKGSFSTLEIQRTEQGDSAMYLCASSRRLDNEQFFGPGTRLTVL.

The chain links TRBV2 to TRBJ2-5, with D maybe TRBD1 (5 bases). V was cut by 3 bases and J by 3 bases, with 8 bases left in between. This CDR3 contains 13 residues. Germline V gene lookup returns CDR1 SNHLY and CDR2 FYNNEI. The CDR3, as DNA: TGTGCCAGCAGTGACGTACAGGAAGAGACCCAGTACTTC. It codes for CASSDVQEETQYF.

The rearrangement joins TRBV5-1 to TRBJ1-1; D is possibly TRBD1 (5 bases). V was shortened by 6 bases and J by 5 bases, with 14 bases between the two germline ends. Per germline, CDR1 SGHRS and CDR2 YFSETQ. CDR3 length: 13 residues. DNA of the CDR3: TGCGCCAGCACATGGGGGGACGGGACTGAAGCTTTCTTT. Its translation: CASTWGDGTEAFF.

This CDR3 is CASSPATGSTDTQYF. The CDR3 coding sequence is TGTGCCAGCAGCCCAGCGACAGGGAGCACAGATACGCAGTATTTT. The J gene is TRBJ2-3, the V gene TRBV7-2; 7 nucleotides agree with TRBD1. The CDR3 is 15 residues long. V lost 5 bases and J lost 0; bases outside the gene matches: 5. Germline CDR1 SGHTA, CDR2 FQGNSA. The full variable domain, rest sourced from reference TRBV7-2 and TRBJ2-3, is GAGVSQSPSNKVTEKGKDVELRCDPISGHTALYWYRQSLGQGLEFLIYFQGNSAPDKSGLPSDRFSAERTGGSVSTLTIQRTQQEDSAVYLCASSPATGSTDTQYFGPGTRLTVL.

The CDR3 reads CASSEGHSYEQYF. The CDR3 coding sequence is TGTGCCAGCAGCGAGGGACATTCCTACGAGCAGTACTTC. The J gene is TRBJ2-7, the V gene TRBV7-9; D might be TRBD1 (6 bases). Germline lookup yields CDR1 SEHNR and CDR2 FQNEAQ (reference sequence). The CDR3 covers 13 residues. V was pared by 5 bases and J by 1 base, with 9 bases between.

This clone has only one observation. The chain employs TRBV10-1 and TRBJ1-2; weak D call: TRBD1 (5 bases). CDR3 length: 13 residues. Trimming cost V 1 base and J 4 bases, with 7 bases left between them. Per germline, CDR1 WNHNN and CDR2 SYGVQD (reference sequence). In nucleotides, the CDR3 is TGCGCCAGCAGTGAGTGGAGGGGCTATGGCTACACCTTC. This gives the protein CASSEWRGYGYTF.

In DNA, the CDR3 is TGCAGCGTTGTATTAACCAGCGGGGGCCCGCGGAATGAGCAGTTCTTC. This sequence encodes CSVVLTSGGPRNEQFF. The chain is built from TRBV29-1 and TRBJ2-1; 8 nucleotides align to TRBD2. The CDR3 runs to 16 residues. Germline V gene lookup returns CDR1 SQVTM and CDR2 ANQGSEA. V lost 4 bases and J lost 7; bases outside the gene matches: 15.

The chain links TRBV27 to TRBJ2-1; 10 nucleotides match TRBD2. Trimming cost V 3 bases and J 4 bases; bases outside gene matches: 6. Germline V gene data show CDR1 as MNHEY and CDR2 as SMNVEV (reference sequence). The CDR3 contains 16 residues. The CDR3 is CASSFKTSGPYNEQFF. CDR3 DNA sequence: TGTGCCAGCAGTTTCAAGACTAGCGGGCCTTACAATGAGCAGTTCTTC.

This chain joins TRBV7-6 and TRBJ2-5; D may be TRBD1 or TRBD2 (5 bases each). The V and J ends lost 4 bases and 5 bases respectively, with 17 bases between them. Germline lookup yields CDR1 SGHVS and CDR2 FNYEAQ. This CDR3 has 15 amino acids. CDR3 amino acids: CASSYRGSPWETQYF. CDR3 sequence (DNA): TGTGCCAGCAGCTATCGGGGCTCTCCTTGGGAGACCCAGTACTTC. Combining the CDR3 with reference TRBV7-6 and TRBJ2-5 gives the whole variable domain GAGVSQSPRYKVTKRGQDVALRCDPISGHVSLYWYRQALGQGPEFLTYFNYEAQQDKSGLPNDRFSAERPEGSISTLTIQRTEQRDSAMYRCASSYRGSPWETQYFGPGTRLLVL.